A selection of T cell receptor beta chains follows, all from one sample in a study of T cells in tuberculosis. Method: immunoSEQ multiplex PCR; TCRdb's copy keeps in-frame clones and lacks some. The sample shows 30,000 to 40,000 clones, approximately 94% of them seen only once. Sequenced material: PBMCs, taken at tuberculosis diagnosis. The receptor source for this set is an adult with tuberculosis. CDR3s leave out the opening cysteine and the closing phenylalanine or tryptophan. Each record gives: clone size, V gene, D gene, CDR3 protein. The D gene is left open where the match is weak. Expanded clones are given a class, and other clones once, few, many or no size at all.

>.|TRBV6-1|TRBD1
ASSKQGGQNQPQH
>.|TRBV2|TRBD1
ASSEAFTGAMYTEAF
>.|TRBV18|.
ASSPALTEAF
>.|TRBV5-4|.
ASSLFHTDTQY
>.|TRBV11-3|TRBD1
ASSPQYRDRGYEQY
>.|TRBV5-1|TRBD1
ASSLLGTVNTGELF
>.|TRBV5-1|TRBD2
ASSLASGGTEQY
>.|TRBV6-1|TRBD1
ASSLQGITDTQY
>.|TRBV6-5|.
ASSHRRGPGTEAF
>.|TRBV19|TRBD1
ASSRDSPYEQY
>.|TRBV7-2|.
ASSFGWGLGGNTIY
>once|TRBV6-5|.
ASSPGMIGYYGYT
>.|TRBV4-2|.
ASSQAVGVSGNTIY
>.|TRBV18|TRBD1
ASSPVAGQGESPLH
>.|TRBV6-1|TRBD1
ASHSIDRDSYEQY
>.|TRBV15|TRBD2
ATSSGRGLAGVRTDTQY
>once|TRBV9|.
ASSGRGGARNEQF
>once|TRBV6-4|TRBD1
ASSVSGQSTGELF
>.|TRBV7-2|.
ASSLGRMGSSYEQY
>.|TRBV7-8|.
ASSFRTSTDTQY
>.|TRBV10-3|TRBD2
AITERGGSSYEQY
>once|TRBV2|.
ASGQETQY
>.|TRBV7-8|.
ASSLGPRENTEAF
>.|TRBV6-4|.
ASSDHATGELF
>.|TRBV5-8|.
ASSGTGVSYEQY
>.|TRBV19|.
ASRWQGNNQPQH
>.|TRBV7-8|TRBD1
ASSPRTGNTGELF
>.|TRBV6-5|TRBD1
ASSADRGRVEKLF
>.|TRBV5-8|TRBD1
ASSDYRGLSTNEKLF
>once|TRBV10-2|.
ASSHRANTEAF
>once|TRBV11-2|.
ASSLGLRPGNTIY
>.|TRBV7-8|TRBD1
ASSLGEQGAFWPQH
>.|TRBV4-1|TRBD1
ASSVIGQGFYEQY
>few|TRBV5-8|TRBD2
ASSLALAGGHTQY